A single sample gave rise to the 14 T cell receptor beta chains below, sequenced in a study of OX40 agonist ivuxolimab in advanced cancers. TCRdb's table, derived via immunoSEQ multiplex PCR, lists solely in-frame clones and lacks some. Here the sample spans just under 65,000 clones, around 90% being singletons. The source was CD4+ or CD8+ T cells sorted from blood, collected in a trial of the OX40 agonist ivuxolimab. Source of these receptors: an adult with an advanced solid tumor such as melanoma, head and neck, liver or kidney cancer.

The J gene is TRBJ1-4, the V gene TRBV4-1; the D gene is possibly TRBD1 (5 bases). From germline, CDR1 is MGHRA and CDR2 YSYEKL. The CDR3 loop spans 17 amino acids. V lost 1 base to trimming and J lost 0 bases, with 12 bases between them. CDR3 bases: TGCGCCAGCAGCCAAGGTCCCCAGGGTGCAACTAATGAAAAACTGTTTTTT. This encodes CASSQGPQGATNEKLFF.

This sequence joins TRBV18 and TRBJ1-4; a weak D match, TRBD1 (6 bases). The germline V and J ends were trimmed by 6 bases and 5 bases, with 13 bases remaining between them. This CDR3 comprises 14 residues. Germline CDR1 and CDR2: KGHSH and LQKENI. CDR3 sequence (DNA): TGTGCCAGCTCTAACGGCAGGGGAAATGAAAAACTGTTTTTT. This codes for CASSNGRGNEKLFF.

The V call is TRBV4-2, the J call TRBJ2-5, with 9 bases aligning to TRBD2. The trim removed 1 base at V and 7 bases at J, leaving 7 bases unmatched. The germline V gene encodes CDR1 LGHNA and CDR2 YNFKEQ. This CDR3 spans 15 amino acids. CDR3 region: CASSQGAGGVATQYF. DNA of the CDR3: TGTGCCAGCAGCCAAGGGGCGGGAGGGGTAGCGACCCAGTACTTC.

The CDR3 loop is CASSLSGEETQYF. CDR3 DNA sequence: TGCGCCAGCAGCTTGAGCGGGGAAGAGACCCAGTACTTC. The chain is built from TRBV5-1 and TRBJ2-5, with 7 nucleotides matching TRBD2. This CDR3 spans 13 amino acids. Germline V gives CDR1 SGHRS, CDR2 YFSETQ. Trimming removed 1 base from V and 3 bases from J; junction bases left unmatched: 0.

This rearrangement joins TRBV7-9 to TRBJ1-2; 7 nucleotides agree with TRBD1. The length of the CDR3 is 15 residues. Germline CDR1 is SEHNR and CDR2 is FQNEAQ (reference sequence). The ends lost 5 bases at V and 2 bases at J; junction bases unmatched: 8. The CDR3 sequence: CASSTLTGANYGYTF. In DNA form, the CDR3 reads TGTGCCAGCAGCACACTTACAGGGGCGAACTATGGCTACACCTTC. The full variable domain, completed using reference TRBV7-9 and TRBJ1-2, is DTGVSQNPRHKITKRGQNVTFRCDPISEHNRLYWYRQTLGQGPEFLTYFQNEAQLEKSRLLSDRFSAERPKGSFSTLEIQRTEQGDSAMYLCASSTLTGANYGYTFGSGTRLTVV.

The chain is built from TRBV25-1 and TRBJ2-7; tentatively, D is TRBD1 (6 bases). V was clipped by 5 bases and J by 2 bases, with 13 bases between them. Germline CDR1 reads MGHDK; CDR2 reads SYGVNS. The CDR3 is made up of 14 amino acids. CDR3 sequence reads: CASSKQGTAYEQYF. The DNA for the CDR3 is TGTGCCAGCAGTAAACAGGGAACAGCCTACGAGCAGTACTTC.

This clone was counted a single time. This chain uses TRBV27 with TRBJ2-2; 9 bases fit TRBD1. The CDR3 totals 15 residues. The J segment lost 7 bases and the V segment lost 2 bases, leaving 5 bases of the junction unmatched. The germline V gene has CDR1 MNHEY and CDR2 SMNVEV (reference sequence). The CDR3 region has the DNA TGTGCCAGCAGTTTACGGACAGGGGCGGGCGGGGAGCTGTTTTTT. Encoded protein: CASSLRTGAGGELFF.

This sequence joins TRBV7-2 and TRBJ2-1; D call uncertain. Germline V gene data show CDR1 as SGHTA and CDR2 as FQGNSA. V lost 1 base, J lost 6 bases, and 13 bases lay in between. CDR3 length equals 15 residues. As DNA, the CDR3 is TGTGCCAGCAGCTTAGTCCGGGTCATTGGCAATGAGCAGTTCTTC. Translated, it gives CASSLVRVIGNEQFF.

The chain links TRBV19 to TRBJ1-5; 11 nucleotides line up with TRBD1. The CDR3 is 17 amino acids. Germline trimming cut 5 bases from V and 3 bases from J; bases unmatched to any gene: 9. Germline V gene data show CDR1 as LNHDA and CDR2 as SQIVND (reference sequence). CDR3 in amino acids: CASSPGDRGSPNQPQHF. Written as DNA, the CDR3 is TGTGCCAGTAGTCCTGGGGACAGGGGGTCCCCCAATCAGCCCCAGCATTTT.

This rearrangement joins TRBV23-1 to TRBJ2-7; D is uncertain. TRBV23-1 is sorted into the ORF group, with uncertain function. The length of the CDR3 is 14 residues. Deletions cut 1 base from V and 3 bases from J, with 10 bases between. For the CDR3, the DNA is TGCGCCAGCAGTCAATACCCCGAGTTCTACGAGCAGTACTTC. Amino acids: CASSQYPEFYEQYF.

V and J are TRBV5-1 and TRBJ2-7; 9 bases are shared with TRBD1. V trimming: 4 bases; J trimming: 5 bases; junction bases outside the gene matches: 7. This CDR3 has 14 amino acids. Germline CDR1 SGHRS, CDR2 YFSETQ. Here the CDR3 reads CASSDRDRVHEQYF. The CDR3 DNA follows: TGCGCCAGCAGCGACCGGGACAGGGTCCACGAGCAGTACTTC.

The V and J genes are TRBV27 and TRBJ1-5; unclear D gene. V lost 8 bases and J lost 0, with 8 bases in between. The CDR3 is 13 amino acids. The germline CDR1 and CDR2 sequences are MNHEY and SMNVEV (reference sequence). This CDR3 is CASGVYSNQPQHF. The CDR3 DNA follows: TGTGCCAGCGGGGTCTATAGCAATCAGCCCCAGCATTTT.

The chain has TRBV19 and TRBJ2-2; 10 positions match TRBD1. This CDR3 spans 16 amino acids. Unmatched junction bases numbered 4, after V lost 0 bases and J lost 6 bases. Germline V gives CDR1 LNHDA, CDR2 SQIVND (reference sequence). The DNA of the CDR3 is TGTGCCAGTAGTATAGAGGGACAGGGGAGTCCCGGGGAGCTGTTTTTT. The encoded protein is CASSIEGQGSPGELFF.

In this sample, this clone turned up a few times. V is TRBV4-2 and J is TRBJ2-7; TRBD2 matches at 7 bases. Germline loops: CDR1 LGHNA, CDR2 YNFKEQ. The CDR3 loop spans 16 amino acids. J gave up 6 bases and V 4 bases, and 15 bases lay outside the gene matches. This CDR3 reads CASSPMRGREEIEQYF. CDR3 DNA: TGTGCCAGCAGCCCCATGAGGGGTCGGGAGGAAATCGAGCAGTACTTC.